This TCR beta chain was observed in a study of cytomegalovirus exposure and HLA in healthy donors. Study conclusions and caveats: Associated with cytomegalovirus, according to the listing, were 170 or so TCR beta chains.

After removal of 6 bases from V and 9 bases from J, the junction contained 5 bases not matched to a gene. Germline loops: CDR1 MDHEN, CDR2 SYDVKM. This CDR3 has 14 residues. TCRdb's table, derived via immunoSEQ multiplex PCR, lists solely in-frame clones and lacks some. The data show 45,000 or so clones, 93% seen once. Concerning this clone: The antigen is unknown.

The genes are TRBV28 and TRBJ1-6, with TRBD1 matching over 10 bases. The sequenced material came from PBMCs. The TCR sequence derives from a young woman in good health and CMV-seronegative. Here the CDR3 DNA reads TGTGCCAGCAGCCTAGGACAGGGGGGTTCACCCCTCCACTTT. Amino acid sequence: CASSLGQGGSPLHF.